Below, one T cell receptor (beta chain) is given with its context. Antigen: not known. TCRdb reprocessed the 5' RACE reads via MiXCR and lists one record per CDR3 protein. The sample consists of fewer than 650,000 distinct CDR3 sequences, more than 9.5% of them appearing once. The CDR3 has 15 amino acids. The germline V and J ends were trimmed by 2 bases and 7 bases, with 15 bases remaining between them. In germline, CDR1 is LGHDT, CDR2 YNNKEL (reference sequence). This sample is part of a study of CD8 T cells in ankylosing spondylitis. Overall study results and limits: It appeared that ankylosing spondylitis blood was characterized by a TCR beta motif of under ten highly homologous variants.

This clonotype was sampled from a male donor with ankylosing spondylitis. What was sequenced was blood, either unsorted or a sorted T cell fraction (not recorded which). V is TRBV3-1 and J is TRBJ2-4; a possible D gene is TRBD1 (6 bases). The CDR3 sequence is CASSQKPSQGNIQYF. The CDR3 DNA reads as TGTGCCAGCAGCCAAAAACCGAGCCAGGGGAACATTCAGTACTTC.